This is a list of T cell receptor beta chains from one sample in a study of blood T cell repertoires in COVID-19. Only in-frame clones appear in the TCRdb table, and some are missing; sequencing was by immunoSEQ multiplex PCR. This sample carries roughly 100,000 clones, 65% to 90% of them seen once, and the ten largest clones take less than 45%. Sequenced material: peripheral blood. These receptors were taken from a man older than 75 with acute or convalescent COVID-19. Both conserved end residues are part of each CDR3.

v_gene	j_gene	CDR3aa
TRBV7-2	TRBJ2-3	CASSSPAPTTDTQYF
TRBV25-1	TRBJ2-7	CASRATGGGEQYF
TRBV19	TRBJ2-7	CASSPRGQGGIRSYEQYF
TRBV29-1	TRBJ1-4	CSVPGQGYEKLFF
TRBV27	TRBJ2-6	CASSSRVPGANVLTF
TRBV5-4	TRBJ1-2	CASSLAQGPNYGYTF
TRBV28	TRBJ1-5	CASSKHGGHQPQHF
TRBV7-9	TRBJ2-7	CASSLASGVLYEQYF
TRBV5-1	TRBJ2-3	CASSSGTSGNTDTQYF
TRBV7-9	TRBJ1-3	CASSSQGKSSGNTIYF
TRBV7-8	TRBJ2-2	CASSLITDGELFF
TRBV28	TRBJ1-1	CASSWGGQDTEAFF
TRBV27	TRBJ1-4	CASSKWGGEKLFF
TRBV3-1/TRBV3-2	TRBJ1-6	CASSQGQLNSPLHF
TRBV9	TRBJ1-2	CASSASGQGGGYTF
TRBV2	TRBJ2-1	CASGQGGSDYNEQFF
TRBV3-1/TRBV3-2	TRBJ1-1	CASSPSGLDRRNTEAFF
TRBV28	TRBJ2-4	CASSSGGNIQYF
TRBV27	TRBJ2-5	CASSLNGRQKTQYF
TRBV19	TRBJ2-7	CASSPTSGTSYEQYF
TRBV6-4	TRBJ2-7	CASSDSDDRFYEQYF
TRBV4-2	TRBJ2-1	CASSQDLAGFTYNEQFF
TRBV5-1	TRBJ1-2	CASSLSQGDGYTF
TRBV9	TRBJ2-3	CASSALPYTRTSGPSTDTQYF
TRBV19	TRBJ1-2	CASSHDRGRGYGYTF
TRBV30	TRBJ1-1	CAWSVLDFQDTEAFF
TRBV2	TRBJ1-1	CASSEESYTEAFF
TRBV18	TRBJ1-5	CASSPNTGDQPQHF
TRBV10-2	TRBJ2-1	CASSAQLAGYGEQFF
TRBV4-1	TRBJ2-7	CASSPRGLAREQYF
TRBV28	TRBJ1-1	CASRVRGQGTEAFF
TRBV19	TRBJ1-1	CASIPTGQGYTEAFF
TRBV5-4	TRBJ2-7	CASSPGTGTYEQYF
TRBV7-9	TRBJ2-1	CASSGTSGSTYNEQFF
TRBV30	TRBJ1-4	CAWSVNWPGSLNEKLFF
TRBV19	TRBJ1-4	CASSTTGGWEKLFF
TRBV28	TRBJ2-3	CASSPMDRSTDTQYF
TRBV5-1	TRBJ2-1	CASSPLAGAGNEQFF
TRBV5-1	TRBJ2-7	CASSWGLAGSYEQYF
TRBV2	TRBJ2-3	CASSESSFSDTQYF
TRBV29-1	TRBJ2-3	CSARTGTTDTQYF
TRBV9	TRBJ2-7	CASSVGAGSLYEQYF
TRBV3-1/TRBV3-2	TRBJ1-4	CASSQWEGQGNEKLFF
TRBV28	TRBJ2-1	CASSFSLELARYNEQFF
TRBV18	TRBJ2-3	CASSSRQGRTDTQYF
TRBV5-1	TRBJ2-2	CASSSTGRAGTGELFF
TRBV5-4	TRBJ1-2	CASSHRASSYGYTF
TRBV18	TRBJ2-2	CASSFLGTNTGELFF
TRBV28	TRBJ2-4	CASSFLGTSGTAKNIQYF
TRBV28	TRBJ2-6	CASSLLRVASGANVLTF
TRBV20-1	TRBJ2-5	CSASFTGSQETQYF
TRBV4-1	TRBJ2-7	CASSLAGTSVDEQYF
TRBV4-3	TRBJ1-5	CASSQAPNQPQHF
TRBV28	TRBJ2-1	CASSLAGSSYNEQFF